Below, 22 T cell receptor beta chains from the same sample are listed, as sequenced in a study of cytomegalovirus exposure and HLA in healthy donors. The table came from immunoSEQ multiplex PCR; TCRdb's copy has only in-frame clones and leaves some out. The sample includes 150,000 to 200,000 clones, roughly 90% of them seen just once. Sequencing was carried out using PBMCs. Receptors originate from a woman in her thirties in good health and CMV-seronegative.

J is TRBJ1-1 and V is TRBV5-1; 9 positions agree with TRBD1. Germline V gene sequence: CDR1 SGHRS, CDR2 YFSETQ. The CDR3 consists of 12 residues. After removal of 4 bases from V and 10 bases from J, the junction contained 5 bases not matched to a gene. The CDR3 DNA follows: TGCGCCAGCAGCGGGGGACAGGGTTCAGCTTTCTTT. Translation: CASSGGQGSAFF.

The chain combines TRBV6-5 with TRBJ1-2; 7 positions agree with TRBD1. The CDR3 totals 15 residues. With 0 bases clipped from V and 7 bases from J, the junction kept 8 bases outside the gene matches. Looked up from germline, CDR1 is MNHEY and CDR2 is SVGAGI. CDR3 nucleotides: TGTGCCAGCAGTTACTCGGGAGGGGGCGTTAGTGGCTACACCTTC. Its translation is CASSYSGGGVSGYTF.

This clone was detected a few times. The V gene is TRBV10-3, the J gene TRBJ2-5; either TRBD1 or TRBD2 may fit D (5 bases each). Germline lookup yields CDR1 ENHRY and CDR2 SYGVKD. The CDR3 totals 16 residues. Trimming took 4 bases from V and 3 from J, leaving 18 bases between them. Here the CDR3 reads CAISGGPLHIKETQYF. For the CDR3, the DNA is TGTGCCATCAGTGGGGGACCGCTACACATCAAAGAGACCCAGTACTTC.

The genes are TRBV7-5 and TRBJ2-7. TRBV7-5 is annotated as a pseudogene. This CDR3 region has 9 residues. CDR3 region: CVRSNQQYF. CDR3 nucleotide sequence: TGTGTCAGAAGCAACCAGCAGTACTTC.

The chain links TRBV27 to TRBJ2-2; 7 nucleotides line up with TRBD2. The CDR3 extends over 18 amino acids. Germline CDR1 reads MNHEY; CDR2 reads SMNVEV (reference sequence). Losses at the gene ends were 7 bases for V and 2 bases for J; bases not matched to a gene: 16. This CDR3 reads CASTFLGVAGSNTGELFF. The CDR3, as DNA: TGTGCCAGCACCTTCCTCGGGGTAGCGGGTTCCAACACCGGGGAGCTGTTTTTT.

The chain joins TRBV6-5 to TRBJ1-5; no definite D call. Germline V lookup: CDR1 MNHEY, CDR2 SVGAGI. With 4 bases removed from V and 0 bases from J, the gap between germline ends came to 7 bases. The CDR3 is made up of 14 amino acids. CDR3: CASSSVDSNQPQHF. The CDR3 nucleotides are TGTGCCAGCAGTTCAGTTGATAGCAATCAGCCCCAGCATTTT.

This chain links TRBV7-3 with TRBJ2-2; 7 nucleotides match TRBD2. Trimming cost V 3 bases and J 1 base; bases outside gene matches: 2. The CDR3 totals 15 residues. The V gene's germline CDR1 is SGHTA and CDR2 FQGTGA. The CDR3 here is CASSFRGGNTGELFF. CDR3 sequence (DNA): TGTGCCAGCAGCTTCCGCGGGGGGAACACCGGGGAGCTGTTTTTT.

The sample holds a few counts of this clone. The CDR3 region has the DNA TGTGCCAGCAGCATCCGCATGAACACTGAAGCTTTCTTT. This sequence encodes CASSIRMNTEAFF. The gene calls are TRBV14 and TRBJ1-1; D unresolved. The CDR3 runs to 13 residues. The germline CDR1 and CDR2 sequences are SGHDN and FVKESK. V lost 5 bases to trimming and J lost 0 bases, with 7 bases between them.

The rearrangement links TRBV6-5 to TRBJ1-3; perhaps TRBD1 as D (6 bases). The CDR3 extends over 11 amino acids. Germline CDR1 reads MNHEY; CDR2 reads SVGAGI. Trimming removed 7 bases from V and 7 bases from J, with 8 bases in between. DNA for the CDR3: TGTGCCAGCAAGGGGGGGAACACCATATATTTT. This translates into CASKGGNTIYF.

This clone was observed once. The rearrangement links TRBV9 to TRBJ2-7, with D perhaps TRBD1 or TRBD2 (5 bases each). V was cut by 4 bases and J by 7 bases, with 15 bases left in between. The germline V gene encodes CDR1 SGDLS and CDR2 YYNGEE. The CDR3 loop spans 13 amino acids. CDR3 DNA sequence: TGTGCCAGCAGCCCGGGGCCCTCGGGGGAGCAGTACTTC. Its translation: CASSPGPSGEQYF.

The chain is built from TRBV5-6 and TRBJ2-2; the D gene could be TRBD1 or TRBD2 (5 bases each). This CDR3 is built from 16 residues. Germline V gene data show CDR1 as SGHDT and CDR2 as YYEEEE. Trimming left V 6 bases short and J 0 bases short, with 15 bases between. In DNA, the CDR3 is TGTGCCAGCACCCTGGTAGAGGGACCGAACACCGGGGAGCTGTTTTTT. It yields the protein CASTLVEGPNTGELFF. The variable domain in full, with the rest retrieved from reference TRBV5-6 and TRBJ2-2, is DAGVTQSPTHLIKTRGQQVTLRCSPKSGHDTVSWYQQALGQGPQFIFQYYEEEERQRGNFPDRFSGHQFPNYSSELNVNALLLGDSALYLCASTLVEGPNTGELFFGEGSRLTVL.

The chain links TRBV14 to TRBJ2-2; D perhaps matches TRBD1 (6 bases). Trimming cost V 6 bases and J 4 bases, with 21 bases left between them. This CDR3 is 17 amino acids long. Germline loops: CDR1 SGHDN, CDR2 FVKESK. The chain's CDR3 is CASRLTTGLSGTGELFF. The CDR3 DNA is TGTGCCAGCAGACTGACTACAGGGTTGTCGGGCACCGGGGAGCTGTTTTTT.

This sequence joins TRBV7-2 and TRBJ1-6; D might be TRBD1 (5 bases). From germline, CDR1 is SGHTA and CDR2 FQGNSA. V was trimmed by 1 base and J by 0 bases, leaving 7 bases between them. The CDR3 is made up of 16 amino acids. The CDR3 DNA reads as TGTGCCAGCAGCTTAGTGGGGGACTCCTATAATTCACCCCTCCACTTT. This codes for CASSLVGDSYNSPLHF.

This clone appeared a single time. The chain uses TRBV11-2 and TRBJ2-7, with 9 bases aligning to TRBD1. Germline lookup yields CDR1 SGHAT and CDR2 FQNNGV. This CDR3 is built from 14 residues. V lost 9 bases to trimming and J lost 2 bases; unmatched junction nucleotides: 8. Written as DNA, the CDR3 is TGTGCCAGTAGGGGGGACAGGGAAACCTACGAGCAGTACTTC. This gives the protein CASRGDRETYEQYF.

The rearrangement joins TRBV5-1 to TRBJ2-5, with 12 nucleotides matching TRBD2. CDR3 length: 18 amino acids. The J segment lost 5 bases and the V segment lost 1 base, leaving 12 bases of the junction unmatched. CDR1 is SGHRS and CDR2 is YFSETQ in the germline V gene. The CDR3 sequence: CASSLNPMASGRAETQYF. CDR3 bases: TGCGCCAGCAGCTTGAACCCGATGGCTAGCGGGAGGGCGGAGACCCAGTACTTC.

This chain uses TRBV6-5 with TRBJ2-3, with D maybe TRBD2 (5 bases). The germline CDR1 and CDR2 sequences are MNHEY and SVGAGI. The CDR3 is made up of 15 amino acids. V dropped 8 bases and J dropped 2 bases, with 17 bases sitting between them. The CDR3 reads CASRMTFGVTDTQYF. In DNA, the CDR3 is TGTGCCAGCCGAATGACGTTCGGGGTCACAGATACGCAGTATTTT.

The chain is built from TRBV7-6 and TRBJ2-7; D is possibly TRBD1 (6 bases). Germline V gives CDR1 SGHVS, CDR2 FNYEAQ. The CDR3 is made up of 14 amino acids. The V end was cut by 1 base, the J end by 3 bases, with 10 bases between. In DNA, the CDR3 is TGTGCCAGCAGCTTAGGTCCAGGGGACTACGAGCAGTACTTC. As protein: CASSLGPGDYEQYF.

V gene TRBV6-6 combines with J gene TRBJ2-1; maybe TRBD2 (7 bases). CDR1 is MNHNY, CDR2 SVGAGI, per germline (reference sequence). Trimming removed 8 bases at V and 9 bases at J, with 23 bases between. The CDR3 has 15 amino acids. The CDR3 coding sequence is TGTGCCAGCTCGACCTCTGGGCGGGGGCCCGCTGAGCAGTTCTTC. The encoded protein is CASSTSGRGPAEQFF.

The J gene is TRBJ2-7, the V gene TRBV27, with D perhaps matching TRBD1 (7 bases). Trimming pared 3 bases from V and 4 bases from J, leaving 16 bases between. The CDR3 is 15 amino acids. From germline, CDR1 is MNHEY and CDR2 SMNVEV (reference sequence). The CDR3 protein is CASSLEGAQAYEQYF. The DNA for the CDR3 is TGTGCCAGCAGTTTGGAGGGGGCGCAGGCTTACGAGCAGTACTTC.

The chain recombines TRBV2 with TRBJ1-3; D not certain. CDR3 size: 16 residues. The V end lost 1 base, the J end lost 0 bases, and 10 bases lay between the germline ends. Germline CDR1 SNHLY, CDR2 FYNNEI. The CDR3 DNA follows: TGTGCCAGCAGTGAAGGACCGGTAGACTCTGGAAACACCATATATTTT. This gives the protein CASSEGPVDSGNTIYF.

The chain links TRBV27 to TRBJ1-5; D is ambiguous. This CDR3 contains 13 residues. The V end was cut by 3 bases, the J end by 3 bases, with 6 bases between. The germline CDR1 and CDR2 sequences are MNHEY and SMNVEV (reference sequence). The CDR3: CASSLSANQPQHF. CDR3 in DNA: TGTGCCAGCAGTTTGTCGGCCAATCAGCCCCAGCATTTT.

This clone was seen only once. The chain employs TRBV29-1 and TRBJ2-1, with a tentative D call TRBD2 (7 bases). Germline assignment: CDR1 SQVTM and CDR2 ANQGSEA. Trimming left V 3 bases short and J 12 bases short, with 18 bases between. The CDR3 has 13 amino acids. The CDR3 DNA is TGCAGCGTTGAGGACAGCCTGGCTAGCGGGCAGTTCTTC. Amino acids: CSVEDSLASGQFF.